These 30 T cell receptor beta chains came from one sample sequenced in a study of blood T cells in healthy people across ages. A second 7 to 11 cycle PCR used barcoded and J-beta primers. One entry per CDR3 protein, called by TCRdb with MiXCR from the 5' RACE reads. The data hold roughly 2 million distinct CDR3 sequences, with 49% observed a single time. Source material: blood. Every receptor here comes from a woman aged 40 to 49 in good health.

V gene TRBV10-3 combines with J gene TRBJ2-7; D unclear. Per germline, CDR1 ENHRY and CDR2 SYGVKD. Trimming took 5 bases from V and 6 from J, leaving 8 bases between them. The CDR3 spans 11 residues. CDR3 sequence reads: CAISSGVEQYF. CDR3 nucleotides: TGTGCCATCAGTAGTGGGGTCGAGCAGTACTTC.

The chain uses TRBV6-2 or TRBV6-3 and TRBJ2-3, with 8 bases matching TRBD2. V was pared by 4 bases and J by 0 bases, with 12 bases of the junction left unmatched. Germline-derived CDR1 and CDR2 are MNHEY and SVGEGT. This CDR3 comprises 18 residues. The CDR3 nucleotides are TGTGCCAGCAGTTCGCGGCTAGCGGGTCGTTCTAGCACAGATACGCAGTATTTT. Translated, it gives CASSSRLAGRSSTDTQYF.

This clonotype was picked up a small number of times. CDR3 DNA: TGTGCCAGCAGTTTAATGTCAGGGAGCTCCTACAATGAGCAGTTCTTC. Translated, it gives CASSLMSGSSYNEQFF. V and J are TRBV27 and TRBJ2-1; D possibly uses TRBD1 or TRBD2 (5 bases each). With 2 bases removed from V and 0 bases from J, the gap between germline ends came to 11 bases. This CDR3 has 16 amino acids. Germline lookup yields CDR1 MNHEY and CDR2 SMNVEV (reference sequence).

The table lists this clonotype with a few counts. This chain joins TRBV12-3 or TRBV12-4 and TRBJ2-4, with D possibly matching TRBD1 (6 bases). This CDR3 contains 12 residues. Trimming took off 6 bases at V and 11 bases at J, with 14 bases between the two ends. In DNA form, the CDR3 reads TGTGCCAGCAGGCAACAGGGTAACCTTCAGTACTTC. Its protein is CASRQQGNLQYF.

V is TRBV7-8 and J is TRBJ2-3; 9 bases line up with TRBD2. V shed 2 bases, J shed 3 bases, and the junction held 3 bases outside the gene matches. This CDR3 is 15 amino acids long. Germline-derived CDR1 and CDR2 are SGHVS and FQNEAQ. The CDR3 DNA sequence: TGTGCCAGCAGCTTAAGTGGACTAGCGACAGATACGCAGTATTTT. It codes for CASSLSGLATDTQYF. The full variable domain, completed using reference TRBV7-8 and TRBJ2-3, is GAGVSQSPRYKVAKRGQDVALRCDPISGHVSLFWYQQALGQGPEFLTYFQNEAQLDKSGLPSDRFFAERPEGSVSTLKIQRTQQEDSAVYLCASSLSGLATDTQYFGPGTRLTVL.

The V call is TRBV28, the J call TRBJ2-4; 9 bases fit TRBD1. Looked up from germline, CDR1 is MDHEN and CDR2 is SYDVKM. There are 19 residues in the CDR3. J was trimmed by 0 bases and V by 2 bases; bases with no gene match: 11. CDR3 bases: TGTGCCAGCAGTTTAGTGGACAGGGGACCAAGACTAGCCAAAAACATTCAGTACTTC. This encodes CASSLVDRGPRLAKNIQYF.

The chain is built from TRBV6-1 and TRBJ2-3, with 14 bases identical to TRBD2. Germline V gives CDR1 MNHNS, CDR2 SASEGT. V was pared by 7 bases and J by 0 bases, with 12 bases of the junction left unmatched. The CDR3 has 19 amino acids. CDR3 sequence: CASIRTSGGPATSTDTQYF. The CDR3 DNA follows: TGTGCCAGCATCCGGACTAGCGGGGGGCCTGCTACTAGCACAGATACGCAGTATTTT.

A single count supports this clonotype. This chain connects TRBV11-2 to TRBJ2-4, with TRBD2 identical over 7 bases. The CDR3 spans 18 residues. Germline CDR1 SGHAT, CDR2 FQNNGV. Trimming at V came to 3 bases and at J to 5 bases, leaving 16 bases not matched to a gene. The CDR3 nucleotides read TGTGCCAGCAGCTTCTCCGTGGTTGGCGGGGGAAGGGAAAACATTCAGTACTTC. This sequence encodes CASSFSVVGGGRENIQYF.

This chain joins TRBV20-1 and TRBJ1-2; no clear D gene. There are 13 residues in the CDR3. The V end lost 3 bases, the J end lost 4 bases, and 12 bases lay between the germline ends. The germline CDR1 and CDR2 sequences are DFQATT and SNEGSKA (reference sequence). In DNA, the CDR3 is TGCAGTGCTAGTACATACCAACTCTATGGCTACACCTTC. It yields the protein CSASTYQLYGYTF.

The chain recombines TRBV12-3 or TRBV12-4 with TRBJ1-4, with D tentatively TRBD1 (6 bases). This CDR3 has 15 residues. Deletions cut 8 bases from V and 4 bases from J, with 17 bases between. The chain's CDR3 is CASSLGQGSNEKLFF. Here the CDR3 DNA reads TGTGCCAGCTCCCTTGGGCAGGGGAGTAATGAAAAACTGTTTTTT.

Of note for this clonotype: Sequence at one end of the junction differs from germline and may be a read error. The gene calls are TRBV2 and TRBJ2-3, with D tentatively TRBD1 or TRBD2 (5 bases each). The CDR3 runs to 15 residues. Germline V gene data show CDR1 as SNHLY and CDR2 as FYNNEI. CDR3 sequence: CAGSEGRGSTDTQYF. The CDR3 DNA reads TGTGCCGGCAGTGAGGGACGTGGGAGCACAGATACGCAGTATTTT.

J is TRBJ2-3 and V is TRBV6-1, with 8 nucleotides matching TRBD2. This CDR3 has 19 residues. Germline CDR1 MNHNS, CDR2 SASEGT. V gave up 5 bases and J gave up 3 bases; unmatched junction bases: 19. CDR3 sequence: CASSPAATGGPRLTDTQYF. The CDR3 nucleotides read TGTGCCAGCAGTCCGGCCGCTACGGGGGGGCCGAGGTTGACAGATACGCAGTATTTT.

The chain uses TRBV20-1 and TRBJ2-3; D unresolved. The germline CDR1 and CDR2 sequences are DFQATT and SNEGSKA (reference sequence). The length of the CDR3 is 12 residues. Trimming removed 3 bases from V and 3 bases from J, with 7 bases in between. CDR3 loop: CSASSTTDTQYF. The CDR3 region has the DNA TGCAGTGCTAGTTCCACTACAGATACGCAGTATTTT.

This clonotype was counted between two and nine times. The V and J genes are TRBV20-1 and TRBJ2-3, with 9 bases fitting TRBD1. J was trimmed by 6 bases and V by 3 bases; bases with no gene match: 7. This CDR3 spans 14 amino acids. CDR1 is DFQATT, CDR2 SNEGSKA, per germline (reference sequence). The CDR3 coding sequence is TGCAGTGCTAGTAGGGGACAGGGAGTTGATACGCAGTATTTT. It specifies CSASRGQGVDTQYF.

Turning to this clonotype: Germline and junction disagree at one end, which may indicate a read error. The rearrangement links TRBV28 to TRBJ2-3; possibly TRBD2 for D (5 bases). There are 15 residues in the CDR3. Looked up from germline, CDR1 is MDHEN and CDR2 is SYDVKM. CDR3 nucleotide sequence: TGTGTCAGCTCACTAAGCCGGGGAGGCACAGATACGCAGTATTTT. Protein: CVSSLSRGGTDTQYF.

This clonotype was recorded a few times. The chain carries TRBV6-2 or TRBV6-3 and TRBJ2-7; maybe TRBD1 (6 bases). V gave up 3 bases and J gave up 7 bases, with 10 bases separating them. Germline V CDR1 and CDR2: MNHEY, SVGEGT. The CDR3 is 12 amino acids. CDR3 protein: CASSYPTGEQYF. The CDR3 region has the DNA TGTGCCAGCAGTTATCCAACAGGGGAGCAGTACTTC.

The chain uses TRBV28 and TRBJ2-5; TRBD1 is a possible D gene (6 bases). The germline CDR1 and CDR2 sequences are MDHEN and SYDVKM. The CDR3 extends over 13 amino acids. Between the trimmed V and J ends, which lost 3 bases and 5 bases, there was a span of 10 bases. Written as DNA, the CDR3 is TGTGCCAGCAGTTTCGGACAGTCGGAGACCCAGTACTTC. Encoded protein: CASSFGQSETQYF.

The chain uses TRBV12-3 or TRBV12-4 and TRBJ1-2; no clear D gene. With 1 base removed from V and 7 bases from J, the gap between germline ends came to 10 bases. The CDR3 loop spans 13 amino acids. CDR3 residues: CASSLVPEGGYTF. DNA for the CDR3: TGTGCCAGCAGTTTAGTGCCAGAGGGTGGCTACACCTTC.

The V call is TRBV6-1, the J call TRBJ1-4, with TRBD1 matching over 9 bases. Germline CDR1 reads MNHNS; CDR2 reads SASEGT. V shed 10 bases, J shed 0 bases, and the junction held 6 bases outside the gene matches. There are 15 residues in the CDR3. CDR3 bases: TGTGCCACCTGGACAGGGGTATCAACTAATGAAAAACTGTTTTTT. It yields the protein CATWTGVSTNEKLFF.

This chain uses TRBV6-6 with TRBJ2-3, with 7 bases aligning to TRBD1. Per germline, CDR1 MNHNY and CDR2 SVGAGI (reference sequence). V lost 5 bases to trimming and J lost 12 bases; unmatched junction nucleotides: 8. The CDR3 has 12 residues. The chain's CDR3 is CASSHIQGTQYF. The CDR3 DNA sequence: TGTGCCAGCAGTCACATACAGGGGACCCAGTATTTT.

V gene TRBV3-1 combines with J gene TRBJ2-5, with TRBD2 matching over 13 bases. The CDR3 runs 15 residues. Trimming removed 0 bases from V and 11 bases from J; junction bases left unmatched: 6. Germline V CDR1 and CDR2: LGHDT, YNNKEL (reference sequence). CDR3 in amino acids: CASSQDLGTSGEQYF. As DNA, the CDR3 is TGTGCCAGCAGCCAAGATCTGGGGACTAGCGGGGAGCAGTACTTC.

This chain links TRBV7-2 with TRBJ2-1; a weak D match, TRBD2 (6 bases). The J call is doubtful: the DNA matches TRBJ2-7 better. Germline loops: CDR1 SGHTA, CDR2 FQGNSA. CDR3 length: 13 residues. CDR3 nucleotides: TGTGCCAGCAGGACGGGAGTCTACAATGAGCAGTACTTC. It translates to CASRTGVYNEQYF.

The chain is built from TRBV7-9 and TRBJ2-5; TRBD1 agrees at 10 bases. J gave up 1 base and V 0 bases, and 8 bases lay outside the gene matches. Looked up from germline, CDR1 is SEHNR and CDR2 is FQNEAQ (reference sequence). This CDR3 is built from 18 residues. CDR3 coding DNA: TGTGCCAGCAGCTTAGCGCATATCCGGGACAGGGGCCAAGAGACCCAGTACTTC. Protein product: CASSLAHIRDRGQETQYF.

This rearrangement joins TRBV5-8 to TRBJ2-3, with D unclear. The CDR3 length is 17 residues. Per the germline V gene, CDR1 is SGHTS and CDR2 is YDEGEE. The V gene lost 4 bases and the J gene lost 8 bases, with 26 bases spanning the gap. CDR3 in DNA: TGTGCCAGCAGCCACGAGACACGTTATACCCACACGGGTACGCAGTATTTT. Translated, it gives CASSHETRYTHTGTQYF.

The J gene is TRBJ2-7, the V gene TRBV7-8, with D perhaps matching TRBD1 or TRBD2 (6 bases each). Germline CDR1 and CDR2: SGHVS and FQNEAQ. The V end was cut by 2 bases, the J end by 3 bases, with 11 bases between. The CDR3 has 14 residues. The CDR3 DNA sequence: TGTGCCAGCAGCTTACGGAGGGGGTACTACGAGCAGTACTTC. Translated: CASSLRRGYYEQYF.

This chain links TRBV13 with TRBJ2-7, with no clear D. V dropped 5 bases and J dropped 0 bases, with 8 bases sitting between them. This CDR3 contains 13 residues. From germline, CDR1 is PRHDT and CDR2 FYEKMQ (reference sequence). CDR3 DNA sequence: TGTGCCAGCAGCGCTAGTATCTCCTACGAGCAGTACTTC. It translates to CASSASISYEQYF. The full variable domain, its missing parts supplied by reference TRBV13 and TRBJ2-7, is AAGVIQSPRHLIKEKRETATLKCYPIPRHDTVYWYQQGPGQDPQFLISFYEKMQSDKGSIPDRFSAQQFSDYHSELNMSSLELGDSALYFCASSASISYEQYFGPGTRLTVT.

The chain links TRBV6-1 to TRBJ2-3, with a weak D call TRBD2 (5 bases). The germline CDR1 and CDR2 sequences are MNHNS and SASEGT. CDR3 length: 12 residues. The V end lost 7 bases, the J end lost 7 bases, and 12 bases lay between the germline ends. CDR3 loop: CASNPPGNTQYF. Here the CDR3 DNA reads TGTGCCAGCAACCCCCCGGGGAATACGCAGTATTTT.

This clonotype has a handful of counts. A read error may produce the germline difference seen at one junction end. J is TRBJ1-1 and V is TRBV12-3 or TRBV12-4, with D maybe TRBD1 (5 bases). The CDR3 has 14 amino acids. CDR3 DNA sequence: TGTGCCAGCAGGTTAGGCACAGGGAACACTGAAGCTTTCTTT. This gives the protein CASRLGTGNTEAFF.

V gene TRBV27 combines with J gene TRBJ2-7, with D uncertain. V was shortened by 2 bases and J by 3 bases, with 11 bases between the two germline ends. The germline V gene has CDR1 MNHEY and CDR2 SMNVEV (reference sequence). The CDR3 totals 14 residues. In DNA form, the CDR3 reads TGTGCCAGCAGTTTACAAGATCCCAACTACGAGCAGTACTTC. Amino acid sequence: CASSLQDPNYEQYF.

This clonotype was observed many times. V is TRBV29-1 and J is TRBJ2-7; a weak D match, TRBD1 (6 bases). Germline CDR1 reads SQVTM; CDR2 reads ANQGSEA. V shed 4 bases and J shed 4 bases, with 14 bases lying between them. The CDR3 runs 13 residues. CDR3 sequence (DNA): TGCAGCGTTGTCCCGGGACACCCGTACGAGCAGTACTTC. This encodes CSVVPGHPYEQYF.